This TCR beta chain was recovered during a study of control samples from healthy donors and cancer patients. The protocol was immunoSEQ multiplex PCR, while the TCRdb copy is restricted to in-frame clones and leaves out a portion. The sample has some 140,000 clones, approximately 90% seen once; the top ten hold roughly 10%. The CDR3 is 13 residues long. V shed 2 bases and J shed 4 bases, with 8 bases lying between them. From germline, CDR1 is SGHAT and CDR2 FQNNGV. This clone was found once. The sequence came from a woman aged 25 to 45 in good health. The sequenced sample was blood. The chain uses TRBV11-2 and TRBJ1-2, with no clear D. The CDR3 DNA sequence: TGTGCCAGCAGCTTAACAGTTACCTATGGCTACACCTTC. Translated, it gives CASSLTVTYGYTF.